This entry concerns a single T cell receptor (beta chain). Sequencing used immunoSEQ multiplex PCR; TCRdb keeps in-frame clones, though not all of them. The repertoire holds 80,000 to 100,000 clones, with approximately 86% as singletons. CDR1 SGHNT and CDR2 YENEEA come from the germline V gene. V lost 0 bases, J lost 6 bases, and 17 bases lay in between. The CDR3 sequence is 17 residues long. These data belong to a study of blood T cell repertoires in COVID-19. Overall study context: Acute and convalescent COVID-19 specimens originated in the United States, Italy and Spain.

Sequenced input: peripheral blood. This chain uses TRBV11-3 with TRBJ2-2; perhaps TRBD2 as D (7 bases). This clonotype was sampled from a man between 65 and 85 years old with active or convalescent COVID-19. CDR3 sequence (DNA): TGTGCCAGCAGCTTAGATCGGGGTACAGGGAGGGCCGGGGAGCTGTTTTTT. Its translation is CASSLDRGTGRAGELFF.